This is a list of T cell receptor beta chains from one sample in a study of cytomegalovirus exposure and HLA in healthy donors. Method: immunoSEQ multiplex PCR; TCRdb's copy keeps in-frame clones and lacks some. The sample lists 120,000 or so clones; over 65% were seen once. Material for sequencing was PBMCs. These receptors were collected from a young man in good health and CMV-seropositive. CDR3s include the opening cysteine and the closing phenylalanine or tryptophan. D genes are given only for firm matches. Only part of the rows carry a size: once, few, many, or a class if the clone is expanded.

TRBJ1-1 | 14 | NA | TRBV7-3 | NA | CASSPAGPGTEAFF | TGTGCCAGCAGCCCCGCGGGACCGGGGACTGAAGCTTTCTTT
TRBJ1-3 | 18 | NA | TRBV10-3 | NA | CAISESVVGQHSGNTIYF | TGTGCCATCAGTGAGTCCGTGGTTGGGCAACACTCTGGAAACACCATATATTTT
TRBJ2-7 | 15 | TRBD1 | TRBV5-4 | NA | CASSRTGTGLNEQYF | TGTGCCAGCAGTCGGACCGGGACAGGGTTAAACGAGCAGTACTTC
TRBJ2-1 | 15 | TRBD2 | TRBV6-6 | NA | CASSFVGGEHNEQFF | TGTGCCAGCAGTTTTGTGGGGGGGGAACACAATGAGCAGTTCTTC
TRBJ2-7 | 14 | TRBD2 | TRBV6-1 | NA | CASNLLGGSYEQYF | TGTGCCAGCAATCTACTCGGGGGGTCCTACGAGCAGTACTTC
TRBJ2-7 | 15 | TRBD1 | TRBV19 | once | CASSMGQGFSYEQYF | TGTGCCAGTAGTATGGGACAGGGCTTCTCCTACGAGCAGTACTTC
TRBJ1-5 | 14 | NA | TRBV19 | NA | CASSIGSLGQPQHF | TGTGCCAGTAGTATCGGGAGTCTAGGACAGCCCCAGCATTTT
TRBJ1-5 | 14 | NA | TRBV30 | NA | CAWSAGVSNQPQHF | TGTGCCTGGAGTGCTGGAGTTAGCAATCAGCCCCAGCATTTT
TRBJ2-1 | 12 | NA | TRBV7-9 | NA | CASSSPTGDQFF | TGTGCCAGCAGCTCGCCTACTGGAGACCAGTTCTTC
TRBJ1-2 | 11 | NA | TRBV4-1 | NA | CASSQGALYTF | TGCGCCAGCAGCCAAGGGGCCCTCTACACCTTC
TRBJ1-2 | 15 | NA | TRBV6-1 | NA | CASSVGGYANYGYTF | TGTGCCAGCAGTGTGGGGGGTTACGCCAACTATGGCTACACCTTC
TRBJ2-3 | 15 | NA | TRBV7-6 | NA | CASSPPQGITDTQYF | TGTGCCAGCAGCCCCCCCCAGGGCATAACAGATACGCAGTATTTT
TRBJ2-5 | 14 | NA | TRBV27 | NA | CASSLSRIQETQYF | TGTGCCAGCAGTTTGAGCAGGATCCAAGAGACCCAGTACTTC
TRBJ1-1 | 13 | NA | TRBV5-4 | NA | CASSLDRDTEAFF | TGTGCCAGCAGCTTGGACAGGGACACTGAAGCTTTCTTT
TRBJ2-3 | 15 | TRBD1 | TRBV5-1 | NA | CASSTRQGRTDTQYF | TGCGCCAGCAGCACCCGACAGGGGAGGACAGATACGCAGTATTTT
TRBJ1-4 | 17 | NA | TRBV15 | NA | CATSRDKLGGLNEKLFF | TGTGCCACCAGCAGAGATAAGTTGGGAGGGCTTAATGAAAAACTGTTTTTT
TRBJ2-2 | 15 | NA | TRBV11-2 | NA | CASSSPRVVTGELFF | TGTGCCAGCAGCTCCCCTCGAGTCGTTACCGGGGAGCTGTTTTTT
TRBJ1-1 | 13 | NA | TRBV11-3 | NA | CASSLDGGTEAFF | TGTGCCAGCAGCTTGGACGGGGGGACTGAAGCTTTCTTT
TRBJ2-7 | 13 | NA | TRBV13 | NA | CASRGGHNYEQYF | TGTGCCAGCAGAGGGGGACACAACTACGAGCAGTACTTC
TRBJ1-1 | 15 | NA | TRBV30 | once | CAWSREHHSNTEAFF | TGTGCCTGGAGTCGGGAACATCATTCGAACACTGAAGCTTTCTTT
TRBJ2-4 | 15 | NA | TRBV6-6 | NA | CASSYSRDSENIQYF | TGTGCCAGCAGTTACTCGCGGGACTCGGAAAACATTCAGTACTTC
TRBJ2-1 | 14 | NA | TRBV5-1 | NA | CASSPRGFYNEQFF | TGCGCCAGCAGCCCGCGGGGATTTTACAATGAGCAGTTCTTC
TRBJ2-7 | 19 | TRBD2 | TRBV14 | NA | CASSRPPKTSGGFLYEQYF | TGTGCCAGCAGCCGACCACCGAAGACTAGCGGGGGATTCCTTTACGAGCAGTACTTC
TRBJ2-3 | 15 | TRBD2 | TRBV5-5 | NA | CASSQRTSEVDTQYF | TGTGCCAGCAGCCAAAGGACTAGCGAGGTGGATACGCAGTATTTT
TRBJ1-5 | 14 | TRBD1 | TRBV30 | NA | CAWSLGQGNQPQHF | TGTGCCTGGAGTTTGGGACAGGGGAATCAGCCCCAGCATTTT